This is a list of T cell receptor beta chains from one sample in a study of blood T cell repertoires in COVID-19. TCRdb's copy holds only in-frame clones and misses some; the assay was immunoSEQ multiplex PCR. The profile shows about 230,000 clones, roughly 83% of them singletons. Input material: peripheral blood. These receptors were taken from a man aged 40-49 years with acute or convalescent COVID-19. Both conserved end residues are trimmed from each CDR3. Some rows have no size entry. The others give once, few or many, or a class for an expanded clone.

NA | TRBJ1-3 | TRBV10-3 | AITPDTFSSGNTIY
NA | TRBJ2-1 | TRBV29-1 | SVYVYNEQF
NA | TRBJ1-2 | TRBV29-1 | SVATGTAGYT
few | TRBJ2-5 | TRBV4-1 | ASSQDQGETQY
NA | TRBJ2-1 | TRBV4-2 | ASSQMSSGGDFYNEQF
NA | TRBJ2-6 | TRBV19 | ASSKPGQGTSGANVLT
NA | TRBJ2-5 | TRBV2 | ASSGRGGKETQY
NA | TRBJ1-5 | TRBV7-6 | ASSFGGLGEPQH
many | TRBJ1-6 | TRBV18 | ASSPAQGSNSPLH
NA | TRBJ2-3 | TRBV10-3 | AIQETVSTDTQY
once | TRBJ2-7 | TRBV2 | ASSEEPQAYEQY
NA | TRBJ1-1 | TRBV28 | ASSLNRVAEAF
NA | TRBJ2-5 | TRBV7-9 | ASSPRTRYQETQY
NA | TRBJ2-3 | TRBV5-6 | ASSLGQLTSTDTQY
NA | TRBJ1-2 | TRBV6-5 | ACEGAYGYT
once | TRBJ2-1 | TRBV4-3 | ASSQDPYGGRGNEQF
NA | TRBJ2-1 | TRBV4-3 | ASSRGLEVTVEQF
NA | TRBJ2-1 | TRBV10-3 | AITVTDSYNEQF